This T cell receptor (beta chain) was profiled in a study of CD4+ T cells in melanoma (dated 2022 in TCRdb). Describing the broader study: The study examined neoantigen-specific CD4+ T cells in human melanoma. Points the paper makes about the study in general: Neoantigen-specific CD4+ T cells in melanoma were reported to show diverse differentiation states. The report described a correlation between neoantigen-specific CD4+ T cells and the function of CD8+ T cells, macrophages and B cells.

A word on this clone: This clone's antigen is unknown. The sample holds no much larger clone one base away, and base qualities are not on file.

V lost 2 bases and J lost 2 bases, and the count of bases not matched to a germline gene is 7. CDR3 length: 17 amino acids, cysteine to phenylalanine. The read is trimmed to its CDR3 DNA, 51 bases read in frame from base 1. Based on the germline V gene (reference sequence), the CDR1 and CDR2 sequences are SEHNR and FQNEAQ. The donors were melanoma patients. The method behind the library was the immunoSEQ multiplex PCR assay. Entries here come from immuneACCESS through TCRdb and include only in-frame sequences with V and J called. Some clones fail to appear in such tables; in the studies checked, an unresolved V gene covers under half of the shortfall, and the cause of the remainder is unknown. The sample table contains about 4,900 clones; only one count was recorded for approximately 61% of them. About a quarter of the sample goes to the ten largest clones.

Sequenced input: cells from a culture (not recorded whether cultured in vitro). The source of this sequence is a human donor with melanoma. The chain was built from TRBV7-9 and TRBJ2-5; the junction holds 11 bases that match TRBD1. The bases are TGTGCCAGCAGCTTATCCCTCGGGACAGGGGGGCAAGAGACCCAGTACTTC. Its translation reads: CASSLSLGTGGQETQYF.